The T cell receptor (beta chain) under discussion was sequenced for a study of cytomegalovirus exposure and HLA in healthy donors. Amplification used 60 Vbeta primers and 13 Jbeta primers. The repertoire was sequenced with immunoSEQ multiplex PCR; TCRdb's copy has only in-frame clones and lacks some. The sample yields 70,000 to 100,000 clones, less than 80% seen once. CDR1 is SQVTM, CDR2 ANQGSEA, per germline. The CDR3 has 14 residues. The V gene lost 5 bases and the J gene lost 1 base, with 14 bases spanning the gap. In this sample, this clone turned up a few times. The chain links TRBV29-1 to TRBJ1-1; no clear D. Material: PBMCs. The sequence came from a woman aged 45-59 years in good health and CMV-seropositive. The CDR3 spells CSVHRTLANTEAFF. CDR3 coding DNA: TGCAGCGTTCACCGCACCCTAGCGAACACTGAAGCTTTCTTT.